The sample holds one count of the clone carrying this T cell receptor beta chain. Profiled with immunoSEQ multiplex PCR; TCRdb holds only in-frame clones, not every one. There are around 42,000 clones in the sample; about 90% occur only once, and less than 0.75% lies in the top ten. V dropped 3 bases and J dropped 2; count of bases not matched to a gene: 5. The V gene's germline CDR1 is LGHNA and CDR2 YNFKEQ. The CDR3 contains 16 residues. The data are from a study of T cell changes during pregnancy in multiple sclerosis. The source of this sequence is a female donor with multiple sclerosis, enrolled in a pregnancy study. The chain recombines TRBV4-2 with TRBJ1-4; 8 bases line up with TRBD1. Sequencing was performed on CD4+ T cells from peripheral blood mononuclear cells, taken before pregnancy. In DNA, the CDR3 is TGTGCCAGCAGCCAGTCAGGGGGCAAGACTAATGAAAAACTGTTTTTT. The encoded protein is CASSQSGGKTNEKLFF.